A selection of T cell receptor beta chains follows, all from one sample in a study of T cells in Graves' hyperthyroidism and ophthalmopathy. Using its own MiXCR run on the multiplex PCR reads, TCRdb lists one record per CDR3 protein. The data hold 250,000 to 300,000 distinct CDR3 sequences, with about a sixth observed a single time. The sample consisted of blood. The receptor set was obtained from a woman aged 55-70 years with Graves' ophthalmopathy. Each CDR3 is given with its conserved first and last residue. D genes are given only for firm matches. Not every row has a clone size; where given, it reads once, few, many or a size class.

clone_size: few; v_call: TRBV11-2; j_call: TRBJ1-2; d_call: -; cdr3_nt: TGTGCCAGCAGCTTAGGGCCACGAGCTAACTATGGCTACACCTTC; cdr3_aa: CASSLGPRANYGYTF
clone_size: many; v_call: TRBV5-1; j_call: TRBJ1-2; d_call: -; cdr3_nt: TGCGCCAGCAGCTTTGGGACGGGACACGGCGGCTACACCTTC; cdr3_aa: CASSFGTGHGGYTF
clone_size: many; v_call: TRBV5-6; j_call: TRBJ2-3; d_call: TRBD2; cdr3_nt: TGTGCCAGCAGCTTTCTAAAGCGGGGCGCGGGAGATACGCAGTATTTT; cdr3_aa: CASSFLKRGAGDTQYF
clone_size: -; v_call: TRBV6-1; j_call: TRBJ2-5; d_call: -; cdr3_nt: TGTGCCAGCAGGGGCGGTGGGGGGCAAGAGACCCAGTACTTC; cdr3_aa: CASRGGGGQETQYF
clone_size: many; v_call: TRBV7-6; j_call: TRBJ2-7; d_call: -; cdr3_nt: TGTGCCAGCAGCTGGACAGATGCCTCCTACGAGCAGTACTTC; cdr3_aa: CASSWTDASYEQYF
clone_size: many; v_call: TRBV28; j_call: TRBJ2-1; d_call: -; cdr3_nt: TGTGCCAGCAGTTTTGGTAGGACCTACCCCTACAATGAGCAGTTCTTC; cdr3_aa: CASSFGRTYPYNEQFF
clone_size: -; v_call: TRBV7-6; j_call: TRBJ2-5; d_call: -; cdr3_nt: TGTGCCAGCAGCTTAGGGACAGATAAAGAGACCCAGTACTTC; cdr3_aa: CASSLGTDKETQYF
clone_size: -; v_call: TRBV5-1; j_call: TRBJ1-5; d_call: -; cdr3_nt: TGCGCCAGCAGCTTGAGCGGGAGAAGCAATCAGCCCCAGCATTTT; cdr3_aa: CASSLSGRSNQPQHF
clone_size: many; v_call: TRBV28; j_call: TRBJ2-1; d_call: -; cdr3_nt: TGTGCCAGCAGTTACTCCGTAAACGAGCAGTTCTTC; cdr3_aa: CASSYSVNEQFF
clone_size: -; v_call: TRBV28; j_call: TRBJ1-5; d_call: TRBD1; cdr3_nt: TGTGCCAGCAGTTTAGGGGGACAGCGCAATCAGCCCCAGCATTTT; cdr3_aa: CASSLGGQRNQPQHF
clone_size: -; v_call: TRBV29-1; j_call: TRBJ1-2; d_call: -; cdr3_nt: TGCAGCGTAAACAAGGACGCAGCGCTCTATGGCTACACCTTC; cdr3_aa: CSVNKDAALYGYTF
clone_size: -; v_call: TRBV7-9; j_call: TRBJ2-1; d_call: TRBD2; cdr3_nt: TGTGCCAGCAGCTTATTGAACGGGAGGGGCGCCTCCTACAATGAGCAGTTCTTC; cdr3_aa: CASSLLNGRGASYNEQFF
clone_size: many; v_call: TRBV6-1; j_call: TRBJ2-1; d_call: TRBD1; cdr3_nt: TGTGCCAGCAGTGAGAAATGGAGCAGGGGGCTCCACAATGAGCAGTTCTTC; cdr3_aa: CASSEKWSRGLHNEQFF
clone_size: many; v_call: TRBV18; j_call: TRBJ2-7; d_call: -; cdr3_nt: TGTGCCAGCTCACCGCCTGTTGGGGGTTCTAGCTCCTACGAGCAGTACTTC; cdr3_aa: CASSPPVGGSSSYEQYF
clone_size: few; v_call: TRBV6-2/TRBV6-3; j_call: TRBJ1-6; d_call: TRBD1; cdr3_nt: TGTGCCAGCAGTCACTGGACAGGTGGCGTTCCCCTCCACTTT; cdr3_aa: CASSHWTGGVPLHF
clone_size: -; v_call: TRBV19; j_call: TRBJ2-1; d_call: TRBD1; cdr3_nt: TGTGCCAGTAGTAATCAGGGGTTATCAGGGGGTGAGCAGTTCTTC; cdr3_aa: CASSNQGLSGGEQFF
clone_size: many; v_call: TRBV3-1; j_call: TRBJ2-2; d_call: -; cdr3_nt: TGTGCCAGCAGCCAACCAACTACTAGCACCACCGGGGAGCTGTTTTTT; cdr3_aa: CASSQPTTSTTGELFF
clone_size: many; v_call: TRBV7-9; j_call: TRBJ2-5; d_call: -; cdr3_nt: TGTGCCAGCAGCTTATTGGCGGCAGGGTTGGAGACCCAGTACTTC; cdr3_aa: CASSLLAAGLETQYF
clone_size: once; v_call: TRBV9; j_call: TRBJ2-7; d_call: -; cdr3_nt: TGTGCCAGCAGCGTAGGCGGCTCCCCTGGGGGCTACGAGCAGTACTTC; cdr3_aa: CASSVGGSPGGYEQYF
clone_size: few; v_call: TRBV20-1; j_call: TRBJ1-6; d_call: -; cdr3_nt: TGCAGTGCTAGACAGGGTGGCTCCTATAATTCACCCCTCCACTTT; cdr3_aa: CSARQGGSYNSPLHF
clone_size: many; v_call: TRBV27; j_call: TRBJ1-2; d_call: -; cdr3_nt: TGTGCCAGCCGGGCGTCAGACAGGCAAAATTCGCCCTTCTATGGCTACACCTTC; cdr3_aa: CASRASDRQNSPFYGYTF
clone_size: few; v_call: TRBV19; j_call: TRBJ1-5; d_call: -; cdr3_nt: TGTGCCAGCAAATTACAGGGCCATAGCAATCAGCCCCAGCATTTT; cdr3_aa: CASKLQGHSNQPQHF
clone_size: few; v_call: TRBV9; j_call: TRBJ1-1; d_call: TRBD1; cdr3_nt: TGTGCCAGCAGCGACGTGCTCTCGGGACAGCCGAACACTGAAGCTCTCTTT; cdr3_aa: CASSDVLSGQPNTEALF